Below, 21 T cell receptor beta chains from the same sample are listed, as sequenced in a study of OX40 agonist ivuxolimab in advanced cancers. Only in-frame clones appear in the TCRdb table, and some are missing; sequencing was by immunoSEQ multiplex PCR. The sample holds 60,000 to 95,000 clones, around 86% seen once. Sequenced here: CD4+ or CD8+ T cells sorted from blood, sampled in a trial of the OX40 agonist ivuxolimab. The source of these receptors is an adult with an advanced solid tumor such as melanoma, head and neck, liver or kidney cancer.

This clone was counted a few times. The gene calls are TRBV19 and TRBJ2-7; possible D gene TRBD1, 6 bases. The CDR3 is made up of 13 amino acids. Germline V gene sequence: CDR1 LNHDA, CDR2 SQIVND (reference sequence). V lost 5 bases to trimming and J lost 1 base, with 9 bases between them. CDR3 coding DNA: TGTGCCAGTAGTTTAACAGGGTCCTACGAGCAGTACTTC. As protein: CASSLTGSYEQYF.

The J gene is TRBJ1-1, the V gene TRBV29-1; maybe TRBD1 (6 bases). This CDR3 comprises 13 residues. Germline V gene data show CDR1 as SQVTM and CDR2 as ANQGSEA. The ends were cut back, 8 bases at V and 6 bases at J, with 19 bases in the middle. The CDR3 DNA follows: TGCAGCTCCCGCGGGACACCACGCTCTGAAGCTTTCTTT. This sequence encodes CSSRGTPRSEAFF.

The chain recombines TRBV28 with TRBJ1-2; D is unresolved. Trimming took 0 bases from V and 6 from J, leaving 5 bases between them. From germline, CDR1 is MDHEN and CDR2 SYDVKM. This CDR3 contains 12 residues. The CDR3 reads CASSLWEDGYTF. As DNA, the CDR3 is TGTGCCAGCAGTTTATGGGAGGATGGCTACACCTTC.

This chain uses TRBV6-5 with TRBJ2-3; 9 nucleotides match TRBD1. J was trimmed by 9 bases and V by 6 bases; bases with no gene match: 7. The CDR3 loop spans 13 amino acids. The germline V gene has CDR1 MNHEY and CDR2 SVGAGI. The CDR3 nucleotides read TGTGCCAGCAGCCGACCTGGACAGGGGACGCAGTATTTT. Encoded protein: CASSRPGQGTQYF.

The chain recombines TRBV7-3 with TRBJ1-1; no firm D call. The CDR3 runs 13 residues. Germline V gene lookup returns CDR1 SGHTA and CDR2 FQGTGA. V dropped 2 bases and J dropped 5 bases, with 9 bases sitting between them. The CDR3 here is CASSLALQTEAFF. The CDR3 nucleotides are TGTGCCAGCAGCTTAGCTCTTCAAACTGAAGCTTTCTTT.

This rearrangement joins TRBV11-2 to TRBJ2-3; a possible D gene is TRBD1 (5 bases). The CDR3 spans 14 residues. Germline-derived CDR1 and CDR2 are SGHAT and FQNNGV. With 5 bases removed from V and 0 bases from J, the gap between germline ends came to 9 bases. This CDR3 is CASSPRQSTDTQYF. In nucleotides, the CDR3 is TGTGCCAGCAGCCCCCGACAGAGCACAGATACGCAGTATTTT. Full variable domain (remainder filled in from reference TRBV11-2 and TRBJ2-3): EAGVAQSPRYKIIEKRQSVAFWCNPISGHATLYWYQQILGQGPKLLIQFQNNGVVDDSQLPKDRFSAERLKGVDSTLKIQPAKLEDSAVYLCASSPRQSTDTQYFGPGTRLTVL.

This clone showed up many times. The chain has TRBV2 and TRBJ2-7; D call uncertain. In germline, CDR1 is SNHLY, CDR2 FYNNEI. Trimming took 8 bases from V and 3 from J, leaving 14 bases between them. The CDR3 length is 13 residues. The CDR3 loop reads CASEGIWGYEQYF. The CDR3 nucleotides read TGTGCCAGCGAAGGGATTTGGGGCTACGAGCAGTACTTC.

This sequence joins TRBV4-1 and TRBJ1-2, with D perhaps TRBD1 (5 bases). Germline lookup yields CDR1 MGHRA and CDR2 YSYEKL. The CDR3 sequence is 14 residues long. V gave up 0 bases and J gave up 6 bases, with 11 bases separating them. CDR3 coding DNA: TGCGCCAGCAGCCAAGATGAGGGGCGGGATGGCTACACCTTC. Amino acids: CASSQDEGRDGYTF.

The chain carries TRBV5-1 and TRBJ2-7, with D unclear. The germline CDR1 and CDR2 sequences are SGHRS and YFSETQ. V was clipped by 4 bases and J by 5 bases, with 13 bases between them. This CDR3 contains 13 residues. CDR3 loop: CASSPRASHEQYF. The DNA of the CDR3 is TGCGCCAGCAGCCCCCGAGCCAGTCACGAGCAGTACTTC.

CDR3 DNA sequence: TGCAGCATTCTCCCCCTAGCAGGGAGTGGCTACACCTTC. Translating it yields CSILPLAGSGYTF. The chain employs TRBV29-1 and TRBJ1-2; D might be TRBD1 (5 bases). V was clipped by 8 bases and J by 7 bases, with 20 bases between them. CDR1 and CDR2 (germline): SQVTM, ANQGSEA. This CDR3 is built from 13 residues.

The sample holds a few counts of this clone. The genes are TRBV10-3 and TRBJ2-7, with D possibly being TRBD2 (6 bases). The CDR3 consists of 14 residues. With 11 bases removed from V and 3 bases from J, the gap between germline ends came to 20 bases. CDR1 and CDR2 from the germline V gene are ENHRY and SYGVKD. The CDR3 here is CALRDERANYEQYF. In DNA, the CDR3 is TGTGCCCTCCGGGACGAGCGGGCGAACTACGAGCAGTACTTC.

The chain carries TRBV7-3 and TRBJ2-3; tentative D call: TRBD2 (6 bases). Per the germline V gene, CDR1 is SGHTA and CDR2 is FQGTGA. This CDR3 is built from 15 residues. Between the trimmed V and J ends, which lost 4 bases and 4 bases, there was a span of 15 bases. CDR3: CASSSTRSVPDTQYF. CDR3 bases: TGTGCCAGCAGCTCGACTAGGTCGGTTCCAGATACGCAGTATTTT.

The CDR3 protein is CAWSVMGYTQYF. CDR3 DNA sequence: TGTGCCTGGAGTGTAATGGGGTACACGCAGTATTTT. The chain recombines TRBV30 with TRBJ2-3; D gene uncertain. Trimming took 0 bases from V and 9 from J, leaving 10 bases between them. There are 12 residues in the CDR3. CDR1 is GTSNPN and CDR2 is SVGIG in the germline V gene (reference sequence). The full variable domain, with the rest looked up from reference TRBV30 and TRBJ2-3, is SQTIHQWPATLVQPVGSPLSLECTVEGTSNPNLYWYRQAAGRGLQLLFYSVGIGQISSEVPQNLSASRPQDRQFILSSKKLLLSDSGFYLCAWSVMGYTQYFGPGTRLTVL.

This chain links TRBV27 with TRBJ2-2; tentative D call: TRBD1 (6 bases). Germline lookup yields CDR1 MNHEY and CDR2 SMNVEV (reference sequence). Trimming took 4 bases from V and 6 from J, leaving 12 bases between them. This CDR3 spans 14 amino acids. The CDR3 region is CASSSRRGSGELFF. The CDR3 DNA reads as TGTGCCAGCAGTTCCCGCAGGGGCTCCGGGGAGCTGTTTTTT.

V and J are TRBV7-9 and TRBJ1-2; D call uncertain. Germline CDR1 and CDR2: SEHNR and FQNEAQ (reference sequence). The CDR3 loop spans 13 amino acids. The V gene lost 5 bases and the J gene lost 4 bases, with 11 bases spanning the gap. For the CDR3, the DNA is TGTGCCAGCAGCCCAGACGGCCTCTATGGCTACACCTTC. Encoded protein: CASSPDGLYGYTF.

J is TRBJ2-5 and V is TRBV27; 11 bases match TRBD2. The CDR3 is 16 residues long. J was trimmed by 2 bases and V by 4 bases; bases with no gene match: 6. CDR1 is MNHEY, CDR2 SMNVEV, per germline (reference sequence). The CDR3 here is CASSSRLAGLQETQYF. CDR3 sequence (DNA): TGTGCCAGCAGTTCCCGACTAGCGGGGTTACAAGAGACCCAGTACTTC.

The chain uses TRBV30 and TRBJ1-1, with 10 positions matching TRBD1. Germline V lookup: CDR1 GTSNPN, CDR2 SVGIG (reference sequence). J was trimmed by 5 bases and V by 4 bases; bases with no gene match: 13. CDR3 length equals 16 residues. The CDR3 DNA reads TGTGCCTGGACTAGTGGGGGACAGGGGCGTGGAACTGAAGCTTTCTTT. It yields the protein CAWTSGGQGRGTEAFF.

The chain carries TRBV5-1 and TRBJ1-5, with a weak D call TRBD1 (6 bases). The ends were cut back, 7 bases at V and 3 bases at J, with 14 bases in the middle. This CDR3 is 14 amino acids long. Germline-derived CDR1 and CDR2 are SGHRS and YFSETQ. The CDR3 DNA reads TGCGCCAGCGCTATTGGGGACACCAATCAGCCCCAGCATTTT. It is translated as CASAIGDTNQPQHF.

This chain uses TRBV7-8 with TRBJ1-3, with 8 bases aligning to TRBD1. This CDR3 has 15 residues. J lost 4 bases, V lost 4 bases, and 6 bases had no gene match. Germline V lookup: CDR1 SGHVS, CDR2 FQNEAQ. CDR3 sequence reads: CASSSDRAHGNTIYF. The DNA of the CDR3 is TGTGCCAGCAGCTCGGACAGGGCGCACGGAAACACCATATATTTT.

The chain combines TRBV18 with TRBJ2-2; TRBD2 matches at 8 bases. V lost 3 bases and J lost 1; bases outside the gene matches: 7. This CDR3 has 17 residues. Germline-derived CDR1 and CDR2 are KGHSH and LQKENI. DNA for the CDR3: TGTGCCAGCTCACCGGGGCGGGGGGCCCTGAACACCGGGGAGCTGTTTTTT. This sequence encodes CASSPGRGALNTGELFF.

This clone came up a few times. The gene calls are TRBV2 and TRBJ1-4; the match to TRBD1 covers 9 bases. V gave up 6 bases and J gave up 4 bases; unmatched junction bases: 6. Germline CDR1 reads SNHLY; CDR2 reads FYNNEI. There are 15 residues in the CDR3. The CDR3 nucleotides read TGTGCCAGCAGACAGGGGGCCAAATTTAATGAAAAACTGTTTTTT. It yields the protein CASRQGAKFNEKLFF.